The entry below describes one T cell receptor (beta chain). Losses at the gene ends were 5 bases for V and 1 base for J; bases not matched to a gene: 3. This CDR3 comprises 14 residues. Germline loops: CDR1 SGHVS, CDR2 FNYEAQ. This specimen belongs to a study of cytotoxic CD8 clonotypes in ibrutinib-treated CLL. Depths of 1 in 200,000 to 1 in 1 million T cells were the sequencing target. Assay used: immunoSEQ multiplex PCR; TCRdb lists only in-frame clones, some missing. The data show some 350,000 clones, roughly 70% seen once. Specimen: PBMCs, collected after 36 months of ibrutinib treatment. The origin of this receptor is a human donor with chronic lymphocytic leukemia. The chain employs TRBV7-6 and TRBJ1-2, with TRBD1 matching over 8 bases. DNA of the CDR3: TGTGCCAGCAGCCGACAGGGGCGTAACTATGGCTACACCTTC. Protein: CASSRQGRNYGYTF.